Each of the 14 T cell receptor beta chains below was sequenced from the same sample in a study of T cells in Graves' hyperthyroidism and ophthalmopathy. RNA transcripts gave rise to amplified TCR beta CDR3 regions. An initial round of RT-PCR targeting the TCR CDR3 relied on the HTBI primer set. From the multiplex PCR reads, TCRdb called clonotypes with MiXCR, one entry per CDR3 protein. The repertoire has about 640,000 distinct CDR3 sequences, roughly 15% of them found once; the top ten carry approximately 12%. The sequencing input was blood. The receptors originated from a woman aged 45-60 years with Graves' ophthalmopathy.

J is TRBJ2-1 and V is TRBV20-1; TRBD2 matches at 10 bases. The germline V gene has CDR1 DFQATT and CDR2 SNEGSKA (reference sequence). The CDR3 is 16 amino acids. V shed 1 base, J shed 4 bases, and the junction held 7 bases outside the gene matches. The CDR3 sequence is CSARGAGGPEYNEQFF. CDR3 DNA sequence: TGCAGTGCTAGAGGAGCGGGAGGGCCGGAGTACAATGAGCAGTTCTTC.

This clonotype was seen many times. V is TRBV7-9 and J is TRBJ2-3; 10 positions agree with TRBD1. Germline V gene lookup returns CDR1 SEHNR and CDR2 FQNEAQ (reference sequence). This CDR3 contains 17 residues. Trimming at V came to 5 bases and at J to 4 bases, leaving 12 bases not matched to a gene. As DNA, the CDR3 is TGTGCCAGCAGCCTACTAAACCGGGACAGGGGATCAGATACGCAGTATTTT. This sequence encodes CASSLLNRDRGSDTQYF.

This clonotype was detected only a few times. At one end the junction does not follow the germline gene, possibly because of a read error. The rearrangement links TRBV27 to TRBJ2-3; perhaps TRBD2 as D (7 bases). The CDR3 totals 14 residues. Germline V lookup: CDR1 MNHEY, CDR2 SMNVEV (reference sequence). CDR3 sequence reads: CTSRRGGPTDTQYF. The CDR3, as DNA: TGTACCAGCCGAAGGGGGGGCCCCACAGATACGCAGTATTTT.

This clonotype came up many times. The chain recombines TRBV6-1 with TRBJ2-7; 7 bases agree with TRBD2. V was pared by 5 bases and J by 6 bases, with 7 bases of the junction left unmatched. Germline V gives CDR1 MNHNS, CDR2 SASEGT. The CDR3 is 13 residues long. In DNA, the CDR3 is TGTGCCAGCAGTAGGGGAGGGTCGCGCGAGCAGTACTTC. Protein: CASSRGGSREQYF.

The chain employs TRBV29-1 and TRBJ2-2; D is unclear. CDR1 is SQVTM, CDR2 ANQGSEA, per germline. This CDR3 contains 12 residues. The germline V and J ends were trimmed by 3 bases and 5 bases, with 7 bases remaining between them. CDR3 in DNA: TGCAGCGTTGATGCAGCGACCGGGGAGCTGTTTTTT. It yields the protein CSVDAATGELFF.

This clonotype was seen repeatedly, ten times or more. This chain joins TRBV5-1 and TRBJ1-4, with unresolved D. This CDR3 has 14 residues. CDR1 SGHRS and CDR2 YFSETQ come from the germline V gene. V dropped 0 bases and J dropped 7 bases, with 10 bases sitting between them. CDR3 loop: CASSLATGSEKLFF. DNA of the CDR3: TGCGCCAGCAGCTTGGCTACCGGGAGTGAAAAACTGTTTTTT.

The gene calls are TRBV12-3 or TRBV12-4 and TRBJ1-3; 8 positions match TRBD1. The CDR3 sequence is 14 residues long. After removal of 7 bases from V and 2 bases from J, the junction contained 4 bases not matched to a gene. CDR3 in amino acids: CASTMTGAGNTIYF. CDR3 nucleotides: TGTGCCAGCACCATGACAGGGGCTGGAAACACCATATATTTT.

Ten or more counts support this clonotype. V usage is TRBV27 and J usage is TRBJ2-3, with 14 positions matching TRBD2. Looked up from germline, CDR1 is MNHEY and CDR2 is SMNVEV (reference sequence). CDR3 length: 17 amino acids. V trimming: 2 bases; J trimming: 5 bases; junction bases outside the gene matches: 6. CDR3 region: CASSLIGLAGGGDTQYF. DNA for the CDR3: TGTGCCAGCAGTTTAATCGGACTAGCGGGAGGTGGAGATACGCAGTATTTT.

The sample holds many counts of this clonotype. The chain carries TRBV28 and TRBJ2-1; D is possibly TRBD1 (6 bases). Trimming shortened V by 7 bases and J by 2 bases, and 15 bases separated the two germline ends. Germline V CDR1 and CDR2: MDHEN, SYDVKM. The CDR3 spans 15 residues. The CDR3 sequence: CASIPQGFPYNEQFF. CDR3 nucleotides: TGTGCCAGCATACCCCAGGGGTTTCCCTACAATGAGCAGTTCTTC.

The chain carries TRBV4-1 and TRBJ2-1; tentatively, D is TRBD2 (6 bases). The length of the CDR3 is 16 residues. The V end lost 0 bases, the J end lost 2 bases, and 11 bases lay between the germline ends. Per germline, CDR1 MGHRA and CDR2 YSYEKL. The CDR3 here is CASSQDGTFAYNEQFF. The CDR3, as DNA: TGCGCCAGCAGCCAAGACGGGACTTTCGCCTACAATGAGCAGTTCTTC.

Comments on this clonotype: This could be a read error, since a much larger clone is one nucleotide away. This is likely a read error, given that the CDR3 carries no conserved phenylalanine or tryptophan at its end. The chain carries TRBV28 and TRBJ1-2, with 7 nucleotides matching TRBD1. Germline values: CDR1 MDHEN, CDR2 SYDVKM. CDR3 length: 14 amino acids. V lost 6 bases, J lost 5 bases, and 9 bases stayed unmatched. The CDR3 coding sequence is TGTGCCAGCAGAGGACAGGAGAGGAGGTATGGCTACACCCTC. It specifies CASRGQERRYGYTL.

This clonotype came up a few times. CDR3 sequence reads: CASSLVWVTGELFF. CDR3 DNA: TGTGCCAGCAGCTTGGTCTGGGTCACCGGGGAGCTGTTTTTT. The chain has TRBV5-5 and TRBJ2-2; D is unresolved. There are 14 residues in the CDR3. Germline CDR1 is SGHKS and CDR2 is YYEKEE (reference sequence). The ends were cut back, 0 bases at V and 4 bases at J, with 7 bases in the middle.

This chain joins TRBV24-1 and TRBJ2-5; D perhaps matches TRBD2 (6 bases). This CDR3 has 14 residues. Germline V gene sequence: CDR1 KGHDR, CDR2 SFDVKD. Between the trimmed V and J ends, which lost 5 bases and 1 base, there was a span of 10 bases. The CDR3 DNA follows: TGTGCCACCAGTGCCCCGGGACTCCAAGAGACCCAGTACTTC. This sequence encodes CATSAPGLQETQYF.

The sample holds many counts of this clonotype. V is TRBV20-1 and J is TRBJ2-3, with D possibly matching TRBD2 (6 bases). Germline loops: CDR1 DFQATT, CDR2 SNEGSKA (reference sequence). The CDR3 contains 13 residues. V was cut by 7 bases and J by 2 bases, with 13 bases left in between. Here the CDR3 reads CSGWDSITDTQYF. CDR3 DNA: TGCAGTGGTTGGGACTCCATCACAGATACGCAGTATTTT.